This paragraph covers one T cell receptor (beta chain) sequence. The junction departs from the called germline gene at one end, perhaps through a read error. This sample was included in a study of blood T cell repertoires in COVID-19. Sequencing used immunoSEQ multiplex PCR; TCRdb keeps in-frame clones, though not all of them. The table shows 220,000 or so clones, with 82% occurring only once. The CDR3 sequence is 15 residues long. Germline assignment: CDR1 SNHLY and CDR2 FYNNEI. Material for sequencing was peripheral blood. The sequence derives from a woman of 80 years or more with acute or convalescent COVID-19. The genes are TRBV2 and TRBJ1-5; D is possibly TRBD1 (5 bases). The CDR3 reads CASREGDFSNQPQHF. The DNA for the CDR3 is TGTGCCAGCAGAGAAGGGGACTTTAGCAATCAGCCCCAGCATTTT.